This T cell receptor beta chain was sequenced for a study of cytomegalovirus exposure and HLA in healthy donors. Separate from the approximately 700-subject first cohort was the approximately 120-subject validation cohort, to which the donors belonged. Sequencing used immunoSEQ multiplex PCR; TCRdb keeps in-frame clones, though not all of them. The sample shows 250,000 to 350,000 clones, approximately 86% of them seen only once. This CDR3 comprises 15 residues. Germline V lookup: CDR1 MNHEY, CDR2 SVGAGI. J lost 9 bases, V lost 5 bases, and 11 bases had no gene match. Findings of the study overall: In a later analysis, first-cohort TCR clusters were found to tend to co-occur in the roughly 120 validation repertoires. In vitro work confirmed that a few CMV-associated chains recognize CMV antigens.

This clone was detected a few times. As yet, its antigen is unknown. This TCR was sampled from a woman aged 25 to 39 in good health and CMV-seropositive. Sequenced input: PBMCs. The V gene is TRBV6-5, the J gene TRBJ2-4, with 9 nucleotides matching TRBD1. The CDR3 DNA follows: TGTGCCAGCAGTCTAACGGGACAGGGAATCGGCATTCAGTACTTC. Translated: CASSLTGQGIGIQYF.